The 4 T cell receptor beta chains reported below all come from one sample, sequenced in a study of identical twins. TCRdb recomputed calls from the 5' RACE reads with MiXCR, one row per CDR3 protein. Of about 520,000 distinct CDR3 sequences in the sample, approximately 22% were seen once. The same specimen was also included in a second study, on T cells expressing NK-cell markers.

The sequenced sample was CD4+ T cells sorted from blood. The receptors here all came from a woman between 18 and 29 years old in good health.

V usage is TRBV20-1 and J usage is TRBJ2-1, with 12 nucleotides matching TRBD2. Germline V gene lookup returns CDR1 DFQATT and CDR2 SNEGSKA (reference sequence). The V and J ends lost 5 bases and 7 bases, in that order; junction bases with no gene match: 9. CDR3 length equals 15 residues. In DNA form, the CDR3 reads TGCAGTGCTTTGACTGGACTAGCGGGGACGAATGAGCAGTTCTTC. It specifies CSALTGLAGTNEQFF.

This clonotype turned up a few times. The chain combines TRBV9 with TRBJ2-1; no clear D. This CDR3 comprises 15 residues. V lost 1 base and J 8 bases, leaving 16 bases between the germline ends. Germline V lookup: CDR1 SGDLS, CDR2 YYNGEE. CDR3 in amino acids: CASSVLPGFGDEQFF. Here the CDR3 DNA reads TGTGCCAGCAGCGTACTACCCGGTTTTGGTGATGAGCAGTTCTTC.

This clonotype was counted a few times. The gene calls are TRBV20-1 and TRBJ2-7; TRBD2 is a possible D gene (5 bases). V dropped 1 base and J dropped 7 bases, with 8 bases sitting between them. Germline V CDR1 and CDR2: DFQATT, SNEGSKA (reference sequence). There are 11 residues in the CDR3. The chain's CDR3 is CSARAGGEQYF. The DNA of the CDR3 is TGCAGTGCTAGAGCCGGCGGGGAGCAGTACTTC.

This clonotype was counted ten times or more. The V gene is TRBV12-3 or TRBV12-4, the J gene TRBJ2-7; no clear D gene. V lost 3 bases, J lost 2 bases, and 2 bases lay in between. The CDR3 length is 11 residues. This CDR3 is CASSFAYEQYF. CDR3 in DNA: TGTGCCAGCAGTTTCGCCTACGAGCAGTACTTC.